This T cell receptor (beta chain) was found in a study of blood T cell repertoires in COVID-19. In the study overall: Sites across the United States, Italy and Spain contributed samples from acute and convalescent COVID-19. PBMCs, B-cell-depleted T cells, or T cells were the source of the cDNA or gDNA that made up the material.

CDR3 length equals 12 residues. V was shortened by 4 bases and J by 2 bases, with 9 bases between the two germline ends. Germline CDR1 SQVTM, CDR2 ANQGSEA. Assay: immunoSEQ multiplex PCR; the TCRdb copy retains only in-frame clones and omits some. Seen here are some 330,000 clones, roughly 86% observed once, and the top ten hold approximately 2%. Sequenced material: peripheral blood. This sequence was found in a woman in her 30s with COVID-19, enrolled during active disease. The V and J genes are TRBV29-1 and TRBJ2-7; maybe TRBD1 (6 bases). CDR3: CSVGDRTYEQYF. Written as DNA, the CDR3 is TGCAGCGTTGGTGACAGGACCTACGAGCAGTACTTC.